This note documents a single T cell receptor (beta chain) sequence. The data originate from a study of blood T cell repertoires in COVID-19. For the study at large: The United States, Italy and Spain were the sources of the acute and convalescent COVID-19 samples. From T cells, B-cell-depleted T cells, or PBMCs came the material, which was cDNA or gDNA.

J gave up 4 bases and V 9 bases, and 19 bases lay outside the gene matches. Germline loops: CDR1 SGHDT, CDR2 YYEEEE. The CDR3 totals 17 residues. Authors' analysis steps: Cell counts per sample came from amplifying reference gene primers. TCRdb's copy holds only in-frame clones and misses some; the assay was immunoSEQ multiplex PCR. D and trimming were read from the DNA, whereas the V and J calls and clone size are those reported in that table. The sample has 130,000 or so clones; just over 85% are singletons. V is TRBV5-6 and J is TRBJ1-2, with TRBD1 matching 9 bases. This receptor was taken from a woman aged 55 to 70 with acute or convalescent COVID-19. Specimen: peripheral blood. CDR3 amino acids: CATYGTGTASLTYGYTF. In DNA, the CDR3 is TGTGCCACCTATGGGACAGGGACGGCTTCCCTTACCTATGGCTACACCTTC.